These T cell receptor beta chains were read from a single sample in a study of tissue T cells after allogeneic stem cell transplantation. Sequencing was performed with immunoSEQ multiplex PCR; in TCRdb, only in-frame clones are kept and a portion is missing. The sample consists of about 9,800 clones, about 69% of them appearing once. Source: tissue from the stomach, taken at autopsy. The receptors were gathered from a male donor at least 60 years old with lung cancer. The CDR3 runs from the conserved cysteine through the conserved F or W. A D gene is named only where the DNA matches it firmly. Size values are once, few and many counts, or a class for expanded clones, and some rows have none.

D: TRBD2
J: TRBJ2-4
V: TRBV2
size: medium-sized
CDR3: CAISLLERDRLAKNIQYF
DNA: TGTGCCATCTCACTTTTGGAGCGGGACCGCCTAGCCAAAAACATTCAGTACTTC

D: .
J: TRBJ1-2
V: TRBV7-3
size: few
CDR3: CASSRDPNYGYTF
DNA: TGTGCCAGCAGTAGAGACCCTAACTATGGCTACACCTTC

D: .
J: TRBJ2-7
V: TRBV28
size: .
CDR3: CASRETAGYEQYF
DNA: TGTGCCAGCAGAGAAACGGCTGGCTACGAGCAGTACTTC

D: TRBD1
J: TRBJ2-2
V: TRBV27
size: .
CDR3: CASSLSQGAVGELFF
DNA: TGTGCCAGCAGTTTAAGTCAGGGGGCCGTCGGGGAGCTGTTTTTT

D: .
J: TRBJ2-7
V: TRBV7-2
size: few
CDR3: CASSLSQGTYEQYF
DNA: TGTGCCAGCAGCTTATCTCAGGGGACCTACGAGCAGTACTTC

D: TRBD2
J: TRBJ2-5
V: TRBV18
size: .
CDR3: CASSPRLAGPGETQYF
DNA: TGTGCCAGCTCACCCCGACTAGCGGGGCCCGGGGAGACCCAGTACTTC

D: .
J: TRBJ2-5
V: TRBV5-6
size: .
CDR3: CASSLIRRETQYF
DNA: TGTGCCAGCAGCTTAATACGGCGCGAGACCCAGTACTTC

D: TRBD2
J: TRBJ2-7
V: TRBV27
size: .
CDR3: CASSFYPGLVDEQYF
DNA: TGTGCCAGCAGTTTTTACCCGGGACTAGTAGATGAGCAGTACTTC

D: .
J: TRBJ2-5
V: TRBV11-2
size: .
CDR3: CASSLDPLPEETQYF
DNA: TGTGCCAGCAGCTTAGATCCTTTACCAGAAGAGACCCAGTACTTC

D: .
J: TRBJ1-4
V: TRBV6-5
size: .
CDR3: CASSTRQGEKLFF
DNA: TGTGCCAGCAGTACCCGCCAGGGCGAAAAACTGTTTTTT

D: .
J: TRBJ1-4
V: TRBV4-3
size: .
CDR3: CASSQDSRVEKLFF
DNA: TGCGCCAGCAGCCAAGATTCCAGGGTCGAAAAACTGTTTTTT

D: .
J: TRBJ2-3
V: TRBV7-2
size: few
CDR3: CASSLAIAEGNTQYF
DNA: TGTGCCAGCAGCTTAGCTATAGCGGAGGGGAATACGCAGTATTTT

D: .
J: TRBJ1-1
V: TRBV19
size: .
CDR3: CASSITGFNTEAFF
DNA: TGTGCCAGTAGTATAACGGGATTTAACACTGAAGCTTTCTTT

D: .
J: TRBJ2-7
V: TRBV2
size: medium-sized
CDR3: CASSERPPYEQYF
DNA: TGTGCCAGCAGTGAGCGGCCGCCCTACGAGCAGTACTTC

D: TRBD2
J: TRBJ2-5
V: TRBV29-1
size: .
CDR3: CSVVLAGGPETQYF
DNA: TGCAGCGTTGTACTAGCGGGGGGCCCCGAGACCCAGTACTTC

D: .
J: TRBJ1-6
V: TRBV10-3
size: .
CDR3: CAISEWGSSPLHF
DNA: TGTGCCATCAGTGAGTGGGGGAGTTCACCCCTCCACTTT

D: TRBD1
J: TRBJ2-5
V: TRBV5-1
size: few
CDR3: CASSLWQGAQETQYF
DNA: TGCGCCAGCAGCTTGTGGCAGGGGGCTCAAGAGACCCAGTACTTC

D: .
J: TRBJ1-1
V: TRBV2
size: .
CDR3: CASTEGGLTEAFF
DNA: TGTGCCAGCACAGAGGGGGGCTTGACTGAAGCTTTCTTT

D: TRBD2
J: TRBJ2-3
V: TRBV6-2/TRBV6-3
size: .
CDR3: CASSQLGTSGGYSTDTQYF
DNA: TGTGCCAGCAGCCAACTTGGGACTAGCGGGGGGTACAGCACAGATACGCAGTATTTT